The 5 T cell receptor beta chains below come from one sample, sequenced in a study of CD8+CD57+ T cells in acquired aplastic anemia (dated by TCRdb to the late 2010s). Expansion of CD8+CD57+ cells had been shown by flow cytometry in the patients chosen for sequencing. Sequencing instrument: Illumina HiSeq 2000. TCR beta VDJ combination and CDR3 sequence profiling used genomic DNA as the template. TCRdb cleaned the public reads at Q25 with fastp, built clones with MiXCR and kept in-frame beta chains. Rows are unified per CDR3 protein, each entry keeping the most common DNA and genes. This sample comprises 200,000 to 250,000 distinct CDR3 sequences, approximately 65% of them detected only once. The ten largest make up about 60% of the sample. What was sequenced was sorted CD4+, CD8+, or CD8+CD57+ T cells (not recorded which) from PBMCs. The receptor source for this set is a human donor with aplastic anemia.

This chain connects TRBV10-3 to TRBJ1-6, with TRBD1 as a possible D gene (6 bases). The CDR3 spans 15 residues. Between the trimmed V and J ends, which lost 5 bases and 8 bases, there was a span of 16 bases. CDR1 and CDR2 (germline): ENHRY, SYGVKD. Written as DNA, the CDR3 is TGTGCCATCAGTTCGGTTGGGGGGCGCGATTCACCCCTCCACTTT. Translated: CAISSVGGRDSPLHF.

V usage is TRBV15 and J usage is TRBJ2-2; D unclear. Germline loops: CDR1 LNHNV, CDR2 YYDKDF (reference sequence). With 5 bases removed from V and 0 bases from J, the gap between germline ends came to 7 bases. The CDR3 loop spans 14 amino acids. In DNA form, the CDR3 reads TGTGCCACCAGCGTCAATCCGAACACCGGGGAGCTGTTTTTT. This codes for CATSVNPNTGELFF.

This sequence joins TRBV24-1 and TRBJ1-6; possible D gene TRBD1, 5 bases. The V gene's germline CDR1 is KGHDR and CDR2 SFDVKD. The CDR3 spans 14 residues. Trimming took 2 bases from V and 10 from J, leaving 11 bases between them. Here the CDR3 DNA reads TGTGCCACCAGTGATTCTCGGACACTCTCACCCCTCCACTTT. It translates to CATSDSRTLSPLHF.

V is TRBV2 and J is TRBJ1-2, with unresolved D. V was trimmed by 0 bases and J by 4 bases, leaving 6 bases between them. The CDR3 is 13 residues long. The germline V gene has CDR1 SNHLY and CDR2 FYNNEI. The CDR3 DNA reads as TGTGCCAGCAGTGAAGCACGGAGCTATGGCTACACCTTC. It is translated as CASSEARSYGYTF.

This clonotype has ten or more counts. The V and J genes are TRBV24-1 and TRBJ1-5; possibly TRBD1 for D (5 bases). Germline V gene data show CDR1 as KGHDR and CDR2 as SFDVKD. V was cut by 7 bases and J by 5 bases, with 11 bases left in between. The CDR3 is made up of 13 amino acids. The CDR3 sequence is CATREQEDQPQHF. As DNA, the CDR3 is TGTGCCACCAGAGAACAGGAGGATCAGCCCCAGCATTTT.